Listed below are T cell receptor beta chains from one sample, sequenced in a study of blood T cells in healthy people across ages. Each CDR3 protein gets one entry after TCRdb re-called the 5' RACE reads with MiXCR. The sample contains around 750,000 distinct CDR3 sequences, about 53% of which appear only once. Sequencing input: blood. Source of these receptors: an elderly man in good health. CDR3s include the opening cysteine and the closing phenylalanine or tryptophan. The D gene is left open where the match is weak. Not all rows give a size; the values are once, few, many and, for expanded clones, a class.

v_call	j_call	d_call	clone_size	cdr3_nt	cdr3_aa
TRBV6-2/TRBV6-3	TRBJ1-2	TRBD1	many	TGTGCCAGCAGCATCGACAGGGCCTATGGCTACACCTTC	CASSIDRAYGYTF
TRBV7-2	TRBJ2-7	TRBD2	.	TGTGCCAGCAGCTTTGTGACTAGCAACGAGCAGTACTTC	CASSFVTSNEQYF
TRBV3-1	TRBJ2-7	TRBD2	.	TGTGCCAGCAGCCAAGAAATGGGACTAGCAGCCGAGCAGTACTTC	CASSQEMGLAAEQYF
TRBV3-1	TRBJ2-5	.	once	TGTGCCAGCAGCCAAAGATCCGGGACTCAGCAGTACTTC	CASSQRSGTQQYF
TRBV3-1	TRBJ2-3	.	.	TGTGCCAGCAGCCAAGGCCCCACACAGAGAACAGATACGCAGTATTTT	CASSQGPTQRTDTQYF
TRBV20-1	TRBJ1-2	.	.	TGCAGTGCGCTAGGACAGTCGTCCTATGGCTACACCTTC	CSALGQSSYGYTF
TRBV27	TRBJ2-7	TRBD1	.	TGTGCCAGCAGGGGGACAGGGCCTACCTACGAGCAGTACTTC	CASRGTGPTYEQYF
TRBV6-1	TRBJ2-3	.	.	TGTGCCAGCCGCGGAGGGCGAGATACGCAGTATTTT	CASRGGRDTQYF
TRBV2	TRBJ2-5	.	.	TGTGCCAGCACCCCTGGGGCTACCCAGTACTTC	CASTPGATQYF
TRBV2	TRBJ2-3	TRBD2	.	TGTGCCAGCAGTGTAAGAGCGGGAGGGACAGATACGCAGTATTTT	CASSVRAGGTDTQYF
TRBV4-2	TRBJ1-4	.	.	TGTGCCAGCAGCCAAGATGTGGCCCCCGAGGATGAAAAACTGTTTTTT	CASSQDVAPEDEKLFF
TRBV6-1	TRBJ2-7	.	.	TGTGCCAGCAGTGAAGTGAAGGGGGTAGCGGGTTCCTACGAGCAGTACTTC	CASSEVKGVAGSYEQYF
TRBV12-3/TRBV12-4	TRBJ2-2	TRBD2	.	TGTGCCAGCAGTTTCAGGGTAGCGGGAGATTCGAACACCGGGGAGCTGTTTTTT	CASSFRVAGDSNTGELFF
TRBV7-9	TRBJ2-7	.	.	TGTGCCAGCAGCTTAGAGGCCAGGAACTCCTACGAGCAGTACTTC	CASSLEARNSYEQYF
TRBV27	TRBJ2-7	.	.	TGTGCCATCGCATCTTTACCCGGGCCCTCTGAGTACGAGCAGTACTTC	CAIASLPGPSEYEQYF
TRBV28	TRBJ2-7	TRBD2	.	TGTGCCAGCAGCCCCTCGGGACTACCCTCAAGCTCCTACGAGCAGTACTTC	CASSPSGLPSSSYEQYF
TRBV11-2	TRBJ2-3	.	few	TGTGCCAGCAGCTCCAATGGAGGAGATAGATACGCGTATTTT	CASSSNGGDRYAYF
TRBV20-1	TRBJ1-6	TRBD1	.	TGCAGTGCCCCGGGACAGGCTAGCTCCTATAATTCACCCCTCCACTTT	CSAPGQASSYNSPLHF
TRBV29-1	TRBJ2-1	TRBD1	.	TGCAGCGTCGAAGGACAGGGGAGGCCTAATGAGCAGTTCTTC	CSVEGQGRPNEQFF
TRBV20-1	TRBJ2-1	.	.	TGCAGTGCATTAAGTACTAGAGGTCCCTCGGGCAATGAGCAGTTCTTC	CSALSTRGPSGNEQFF
TRBV19	TRBJ1-1	TRBD1	.	TGTGCCAGTAGTGAATCCGGGACAGGGGTGAACACTGAAGCTTTCTTT	CASSESGTGVNTEAFF
TRBV7-2	TRBJ2-1	.	.	TGTGCCAGCAGCTTCTCCGGCCTGGGGGCAGATGAGCAGTTCTTC	CASSFSGLGADEQFF
TRBV27	TRBJ2-7	TRBD1	few	TGTGCCAGCAGTTTCGACCCAGGGGGCTACGAGCAGTACTTC	CASSFDPGGYEQYF
TRBV29-1	TRBJ2-7	.	few	TGCAGCGTTGGGGCGGGCGCCTCCTACGAGCAGTACTTC	CSVGAGASYEQYF
TRBV20-1	TRBJ2-4	TRBD2	.	TGCAGTGCTAGACCCGGACTAGCGGGAGGGAAGGAGCAGTACTTC	CSARPGLAGGKEQYF
TRBV10-3	TRBJ2-1	TRBD2	.	TGTGCCATCAGTGAGTCTCTAGCGGGAATCCCAAGCGCTGGGAACAATGAGCAGTTCTTC	CAISESLAGIPSAGNNEQFF
TRBV6-5	TRBJ2-7	TRBD2	.	TGTGCCAGCAGTTACTCCCTAGCGGTTACCTACGAGCAGTACTTC	CASSYSLAVTYEQYF
TRBV7-8	TRBJ2-7	TRBD2	many	TGTGCCAGCAGTCACGGGACTAGCGGGAGTTACGAGCAGTACTTC	CASSHGTSGSYEQYF
TRBV18	TRBJ2-3	.	few	TGTGCCGTACACAGAGGGGGGCCTCAGCACAGATACGCGTATTTT	CAVHRGGPQHRYAYF
TRBV20-1	TRBJ2-7	TRBD1	.	TGCAGTGCTAGTCGACAGGGTCCCGGGTACGAGCAGTACTTC	CSASRQGPGYEQYF
TRBV24-1	TRBJ1-1	.	.	TGTGCCACCAGTGATGGCCACTGGAACACTGAAGTTTTCTTT	CATSDGHWNTEVFF
TRBV9	TRBJ2-5	.	.	TGTGCCAGCAGCGTAGCAGGGGCAGGGTTCCTCGAGACCCAGTACTTC	CASSVAGAGFLETQYF
TRBV15	TRBJ2-5	TRBD2	.	TGTGCCACCAGTAGGGGTCAACTAGCGGGAGGAGGGGAGACCCAGTACTTC	CATSRGQLAGGGETQYF
TRBV9	TRBJ2-7	.	.	TGTGCCAGCAGCGTAGCAGGAAGCTCCTACAATGAGCAGTACTTC	CASSVAGSSYNEQYF
TRBV5-1	TRBJ2-1	TRBD2	.	TGCGCCAGCAGCCCCGGCGGACTAGCGGCCATGAATGAGCAGTTCTTC	CASSPGGLAAMNEQFF
TRBV2	TRBJ2-7	.	.	TGTGCCACACTCGACCGGGACCGGAGCTCCTACGAGCAGTACTTC	CATLDRDRSSYEQYF
TRBV6-5	TRBJ1-2	.	.	TGTGCCAGCAGCGCAGGGGATCGGGGCTACACCTTC	CASSAGDRGYTF
TRBV6-6	TRBJ2-1	TRBD2	.	TGTGCCGGCACTCTACGTGCGGGAGGCAGGTACAATGAGCAGTTCTTC	CAGTLRAGGRYNEQFF
TRBV12-3/TRBV12-4	TRBJ2-3	TRBD2	.	TGTGCCAGCAGTCCTCTAGCGGGGGAGCACAGATACGCGTATTTT	CASSPLAGEHRYAYF
TRBV20-1	TRBJ2-7	TRBD1	.	TGCAGTGCTAGAGATATGGGACAGGGGGCCTACGAGCAGTACTTC	CSARDMGQGAYEQYF
TRBV12-3/TRBV12-4	TRBJ2-1	TRBD2	.	TGTGCCAGCACCAGACGAGGTGGACTAGTCCCCAGCTACACCTACAATGAGCAGTTCTTC	CASTRRGGLVPSYTYNEQFF
TRBV6-5	TRBJ2-5	.	.	TGTGCCAGCAGTCCGGGGTGGGGCCGGGAGACCCAGTACTTC	CASSPGWGRETQYF
TRBV5-1	TRBJ2-5	.	.	TGCGCCAGCAGGGCGGGACAGCCACAAGAGACCCAGTACTTC	CASRAGQPQETQYF
TRBV5-1	TRBJ2-7	TRBD1	few	TGCGCCAGCAGCAGAGCCGGGACAGGGAGGCAGGTGGCCTACGAGCAGTACTTC	CASSRAGTGRQVAYEQYF
TRBV6-5	TRBJ2-7	.	few	TGTGCCTGTGAGGCACAGGGTTCCTACGAGCAGTACTTC	CACEAQGSYEQYF
TRBV27	TRBJ2-3	.	few	TGTGCCAGCAGTCCCAGGACGACGGAATACACAGATACGCAGTATTTT	CASSPRTTEYTDTQYF
TRBV10-1	TRBJ2-4	TRBD2	few	TGCGCCAGCAGCAGACTAGCGGGAGAGGTGCAGTACTTC	CASSRLAGEVQYF
TRBV12-3/TRBV12-4	TRBJ2-3	.	few	TGTGCCAGCAGGATACACGACGGATACGCGTATTTT	CASRIHDGYAYF
TRBV14	TRBJ1-4	TRBD1	.	TGTGCCAGCAGCCCCGACGTGGCAGGGGGGGAAAAACTGTTTTTT	CASSPDVAGGEKLFF